In this sample, the clone carrying this TCR beta chain turned up a few times. Its specificity is not known. From germline, CDR1 is MNHEY and CDR2 SMNVEV (reference sequence). The V and J ends lost 6 bases and 4 bases, in that order; junction bases with no gene match: 6. This CDR3 is built from 14 residues. The data stem from a study of vaccination and CD4 T cells after COVID-19. Whole-study context: With a range of 35 to 161, the median interval from diagnosis to drawing post-COVID samples was approximately 91 days. Some control cultures received a CEFX pool, which served as the positive control. Others received an HIV-1 Nef pool or no peptide.

Time point described: late sampling 161 to 241 days after vaccination in three convalescent patients. Treatment of the sample: roughly nine-day PBMC culture with coronavirus spike peptide pools or control peptides (ViraFEST assay). Approximately 2 million PBMCs were grown per well alongside approximately 9.2 IU/ml IL-2 and around 9.6 ug/ml peptide pools. CD4+ T cells that had been cultured provided DNA sequenced with the Oncomine TCR Beta short-read assay. A single record per CDR3 protein comes from TCRdb applying MiXCR to the PCR reads. The table has some 24,000 distinct CDR3 sequences, 30% seen once; the top ten hold 3% to 3.5%.

This specimen was CD4+ T cells from blood, cultured in vitro, taken about 7 months after SARS-CoV-2 vaccination. The gene calls are TRBV27 and TRBJ2-7; the match to TRBD1 covers 10 bases. This TCR was recovered from a human donor who had recovered from COVID-19. DNA for the CDR3: TGTGCCAGCAGGGACGGGACAGGGGTGTACGAGCAGTACTTC. Its translation: CASRDGTGVYEQYF.